The sample holds one count of the clone carrying this TCR beta chain. Its antigen is unknown. The data stem from a study of identifying expanded T cells in peripheral blood. General study results and limits: Two-week clone count variance significantly increased as total template count grew. Technical replicates showed around 1.1 changed clones; approximately two weeks about 16.4; four weeks 19.

This table comes from immunoSEQ multiplex PCR, and its TCRdb copy is limited to in-frame clones, with some not included. The sample comprises around 100,000 clones, about 91% of which are singletons, and roughly an eighth rests with the top ten. CDR3 size: 13 residues. Germline values: CDR1 SGHNT, CDR2 YYREEE (reference sequence). With 4 bases removed from V and 5 bases from J, the gap between germline ends came to 12 bases. No infections or other immune events were documented during collection. The sequenced sample consisted of blood. The rearrangement joins TRBV5-4 to TRBJ2-5; TRBD1 might be the D (6 bases). This sequence was found in a person between 18 and 70 years old in good health. DNA for the CDR3: TGTGCCAGCAGCCAACAGGGTGTGGAGACCCAGTACTTC. Its protein is CASSQQGVETQYF. Complete variable domain (other parts from reference TRBV5-4 and TRBJ2-5): ETGVTQSPTHLIKTRGQQVTLRCSSQSGHNTVSWYQQALGQGPQFIFQYYREEENGRGNFPPRFSGLQFPNYSSELNVNALELDDSALYLCASSQQGVETQYFGPGTRLLVL.